This T cell receptor (beta chain) derives from a study of cytomegalovirus exposure and HLA in healthy donors. On this clone: Antigen specificity is unknown.

The PCR employed 60 Vbeta primers together with 13 Jbeta primers. Some clones are missing from TCRdb's copy, which holds only in-frame ones; the method was immunoSEQ multiplex PCR. The top ten clones hold roughly 6.3% of a sample with around 160,000 clones, approximately 79% of them seen once. Study-wide results and limits: In a later analysis, most CMV-associated TCR beta chains appeared HLA-restricted.

CDR1 ENHRY and CDR2 SYGVKD come from the germline V gene. This CDR3 has 13 amino acids. The ends were cut back, 3 bases at V and 6 bases at J, with 9 bases in the middle. Sequences were obtained from PBMCs. This chain joins TRBV10-3 and TRBJ2-1, with D possibly TRBD2 on 5 matching bases. The source is a woman aged 40 to 55 in good health and CMV-seropositive. CDR3 bases: TGTGCCATCAGTGATGGACTCATCAATGAGCAGTTCTTC. As protein: CAISDGLINEQFF.